A selection of T cell receptor beta chains follows, all from one sample in a study of T cells after yellow fever vaccination. Via MiXCR, TCRdb re-called the 5' RACE reads, giving one row per CDR3 protein. This table has some 350,000 distinct CDR3 sequences, roughly 9.4% appearing once. The specimen was PBMCs, collected on the day of the first yellow fever vaccination. Receptors were obtained from a man aged 18 to 30 who received the YFV17D yellow fever vaccine. CDR3s include the opening cysteine and the closing phenylalanine or tryptophan. The D gene is left open where the match is weak. A row's size may be missing; if present it is once, few, many or a size class.

j_call d_call clone_size v_call cdr3_nt cdr3_aa
TRBJ2-5 . many TRBV21-1 TGTGCCAGCAGCACCTTACCGACTAGCGGGGGGGGCTTGACCCAGTACTTC CASSTLPTSGGGLTQYF
TRBJ1-5 . few TRBV3-1 TGTGCCAGCAGCCAAGATATCTCTCGGCCCCAGCATTTT CASSQDISRPQHF
TRBJ2-1 . many TRBV27 TGTGCCAGCAGCTGGGGTAATGAGCAGTTCTTC CASSWGNEQFF
TRBJ2-3 TRBD2 few TRBV4-1 TGCGCCAGCAGCCCTTCCGGGACTAGCGGCCGCACAGATACGCAGTATTTT CASSPSGTSGRTDTQYF
TRBJ1-2 . . TRBV5-5 TGTGCCAGCAGCACGACCCGGGGTACTAAAGCTAACTATGGCTACACCTTC CASSTTRGTKANYGYTF
TRBJ1-1 . few TRBV10-3 TGTGCCATCAGTGAGGGTTGGGGCCAGAAGAACACTGAAGCTTTCTTT CAISEGWGQKNTEAFF
TRBJ2-1 TRBD2 many TRBV7-2 TGTGCCAGCAGCTTCACGGGGGGTGGGATTGAGCAGTTCTTC CASSFTGGGIEQFF
TRBJ2-1 TRBD2 many TRBV2 TGTGCCAGCAGTGAGTGGGCTAGCGGGGGCGATGAGCAGTTCTTC CASSEWASGGDEQFF
TRBJ2-2 . . TRBV5-1 . CASSFGGGTGEPFF
TRBJ2-2 . . TRBV20-1 TGCAGTGCTACAGGGGCCGGGGAGCTGTTTTTT CSATGAGELFF
TRBJ2-5 . . TRBV20-1 TGCAGTGCACAAGGGGTGGGGCAAGAGACCCAGTACTTC CSAQGVGQETQYF
TRBJ1-1 . many TRBV4-1 TGCGCCAGCAGCCAAGAAATGAACACTGAAGCTTTCTTT CASSQEMNTEAFF
TRBJ2-5 . few TRBV6-2/TRBV6-3 TGTGCCAGCAGTTACGGGGGGCCAGAGACCCAGTACTTC CASSYGGPETQYF
TRBJ1-1 TRBD1 . TRBV28 TGTGCCAGCAGTCGGTACAGGGGGGACACTGAAGCTTTCTTT CASSRYRGDTEAFF
TRBJ1-2 . many TRBV4-2 TGTGCCAGCAGCCAAGATCGCGACTATGGCTACACCTTC CASSQDRDYGYTF
TRBJ2-2 . few TRBV28 TGTGCCAGCAGTCCCGTGGGGCCGGCCACCGGGGAGCTGTTTTTT CASSPVGPATGELFF
TRBJ2-5 TRBD2 . TRBV7-8 TGTGCCAGCAGCCCCCGACTAGCGGGGGCCCGGGGGGAGACCCAGTACTTC CASSPRLAGARGETQYF
TRBJ2-7 . many TRBV7-9 TGTGCCAGCAGCTTAGGGGCCTTCGACTCCTACGAGCAGTACTTC CASSLGAFDSYEQYF
TRBJ1-3 . many TRBV5-1 TGCGCCAGCAGCTTGTCGCCAGGGGACTCTGGAAACACCATATATTTT CASSLSPGDSGNTIYF
TRBJ2-5 . many TRBV3-1 TGTGCCAGCAGCCAAGGGCTGGGGGCCCGAGAGACCCAGTACTTC CASSQGLGARETQYF
TRBJ2-7 TRBD2 . TRBV7-2 TGTGCCAGCAGCACGGGGACTGCGGGGGGCTACGAGCAGTACTTC CASSTGTAGGYEQYF
TRBJ1-1 . . TRBV10-3 TGTGCCACCAGGTTTTTTGGCACTGAAGCTTTCTTT CATRFFGTEAFF
TRBJ1-1 . many TRBV5-1 TGCGCCAGCAGCTTGAAAGGGACCACTGAAGCTTTCTTT CASSLKGTTEAFF
TRBJ2-3 . . TRBV20-1 TGCGGTGCCTCGACCGTCACAGATACGCAGTATTTT CGASTVTDTQYF